This TCR beta chain was sequenced for a study of human T cells and chemical hapten exposure. Germline V lookup: CDR1 SGHAT, CDR2 FQNNGV. V was shortened by 0 bases and J by 1 base, with 6 bases between the two germline ends. The CDR3 runs 14 residues. TCRdb redid the calling of the RACE reads with MiXCR, one entry per CDR3 protein. The sample has 95,000 or so distinct CDR3 sequences, about an eighth seen once. Time point noted: patch test 2, 6 weeks after DPC sensitization. The treatment here: therapeutic diphenylcyclopropenone sensitization with weekly scalp DPC. The TCR comes from a woman in her forties with alopecia areata. Some clones in this sample may be carry-over from other donors' samples. The sequencing here drew on whole blood, taken in connection with sensitization to the hapten diphenylcyclopropenone (DPC). The V gene is TRBV11-2, the J gene TRBJ2-5; maybe TRBD2 (6 bases). CDR3 amino acids: CASSLDGSQETQYF. The CDR3 bases are TGTGCCAGCAGCTTAGACGGGAGCCAAGAGACCCAGTACTTC. Full variable domain (outside the CDR3, taken from reference TRBV11-2 and TRBJ2-5): EAGVAQSPRYKIIEKRQSVAFWCNPISGHATLYWYQQILGQGPKLLIQFQNNGVVDDSQLPKDRFSAERLKGVDSTLKIQPAKLEDSAVYLCASSLDGSQETQYFGPGTRLLVL.